These 16 T cell receptor beta chains were all obtained from the same sample, sequenced in a study of PD-L1 blockade in urothelial cancer. Time point noted: pretreatment peripheral blood. Produced via immunoSEQ multiplex PCR; TCRdb's table is partial and in-frame only. The sample has roughly 50,000 clones; around 79% are singletons. Sequenced material: PBMCs, taken around atezolizumab (anti-PD-L1) treatment. Receptors originate from a man between 65 and 85 years old with urothelial cancer.

The rearrangement links TRBV4-3 to TRBJ2-4; TRBD2 agrees at 8 bases. The germline V gene encodes CDR1 LGHNA and CDR2 YSLEER. The CDR3 runs 15 residues. Trimming at V came to 4 bases and at J to 7 bases, leaving 9 bases not matched to a gene. CDR3 bases: TGCGCCAGCAGCCCTAGGCGGGGGGCTGTGAACATTCAGTACTTC. This encodes CASSPRRGAVNIQYF.

The chain is built from TRBV2 and TRBJ2-5; D possibly corresponds to TRBD2 (5 bases). Germline CDR1 and CDR2: SNHLY and FYNNEI. The CDR3 sequence is 13 residues long. The ends were cut back, 4 bases at V and 4 bases at J, with 10 bases in the middle. CDR3 sequence: CASSVRAGETQYF. CDR3 coding DNA: TGTGCCAGCAGTGTCCGGGCGGGAGAGACCCAGTACTTC.

The chain links TRBV6-1 to TRBJ1-1; 8 bases align to TRBD1. From germline, CDR1 is MNHNS and CDR2 SASEGT. J gave up 12 bases and V 3 bases, and 9 bases lay outside the gene matches. The CDR3 spans 13 residues. CDR3 in DNA: TGTGCCAGCAGTGATACGACAGGGGAGCGGACTTTCTTT. Its translation: CASSDTTGERTFF.

Relative to its sample, this clone is medium-sized. The chain is built from TRBV5-6 and TRBJ2-3; maybe TRBD1 (6 bases). Germline V gives CDR1 SGHDT, CDR2 YYEEEE. This CDR3 has 12 residues. V lost 4 bases, J lost 9 bases, and 12 bases lay in between. In DNA form, the CDR3 reads TGTGCCAGCAGCCCACTACAGGGCACGCAGTATTTT. The encoded protein is CASSPLQGTQYF.

The chain joins TRBV7-9 to TRBJ1-3; TRBD1 aligns across 7 bases. Germline V CDR1 and CDR2: SEHNR, FQNEAQ (reference sequence). Trimming took 5 bases from V and 2 from J; bases not matched to a gene: 9. This CDR3 has 16 amino acids. This CDR3 reads CASSPLLGTAGNTIYF. DNA for the CDR3: TGTGCCAGCAGCCCTTTACTCGGGACAGCTGGAAACACCATATATTTT.

The chain employs TRBV5-5 and TRBJ2-2; perhaps TRBD1 as D (6 bases). The germline CDR1 and CDR2 sequences are SGHKS and YYEKEE (reference sequence). The CDR3 has 16 residues. Trimming took 0 bases from V and 3 from J, leaving 12 bases between them. DNA of the CDR3: TGTGCCAGCAGCTTGGAGTGGGGGCACGACACCGGGGAGCTGTTTTTT. Translation: CASSLEWGHDTGELFF.

Concerning this clone: This may stem from a read error, because a much larger clone lies one nucleotide away. Additional DNA sequences in this sample encode the identical CDR3. The chain employs TRBV7-2 and TRBJ2-7; the match to TRBD1 covers 7 bases. This CDR3 is built from 12 residues. Germline V gives CDR1 SGHTA, CDR2 FQGNSA. V gave up 1 base and J gave up 6 bases; unmatched junction bases: 0. CDR3 sequence (DNA): TGTGCCAGCAGCTTAGACAGGGGCGAGCAGTACTTC. It yields the protein CASSLDRGEQYF.

About this clone: Other DNA sequences within the sample encode an identical CDR3. The chain combines TRBV27 with TRBJ1-5, with no clear D. CDR1 MNHEY and CDR2 SMNVEV come from the germline V gene (reference sequence). Trimming took 4 bases from V and 9 from J, leaving 10 bases between them. There are 12 residues in the CDR3. CDR3 protein: CASSYQSGPQHF. The DNA of the CDR3 is TGTGCCAGCAGTTACCAGTCGGGGCCCCAGCATTTT.

The CDR3 loop reads CASSPQGQLYGYTF. The CDR3 bases are TGTGCCAGCAGCCCCCAGGGACAGCTCTATGGCTACACCTTC. V is TRBV5-4 and J is TRBJ1-2, with 7 nucleotides matching TRBD1. CDR3 length: 14 residues. V gave up 4 bases and J gave up 4 bases; unmatched junction bases: 7. The germline V gene has CDR1 SGHNT and CDR2 YYREEE (reference sequence).

V gene TRBV18 combines with J gene TRBJ2-5; the match to TRBD1 covers 10 bases. The assigned J gene may be wrong: the sequence end matches TRBJ2-7 better. From germline, CDR1 is KGHSH and CDR2 LQKENI. The CDR3 has 13 residues. The CDR3 region is CASSRDRGDEQYF. The CDR3, as DNA: TGTGCCAGCTCACGGGACAGGGGAGACGAGCAGTACTTC.

This clone was seen a handful of times. The chain links TRBV7-9 to TRBJ2-2; D possibly corresponds to TRBD1 (5 bases). Germline V gene sequence: CDR1 SEHNR, CDR2 FQNEAQ (reference sequence). This CDR3 has 16 amino acids. The germline V and J ends were trimmed by 5 bases and 2 bases, with 15 bases remaining between them. CDR3 loop: CASSPRQPQNTGELFF. The CDR3 bases are TGTGCCAGCAGCCCCCGACAGCCTCAAAACACCGGGGAGCTGTTTTTT.

CDR3 amino acids: CASSPTGQKGSYEQYF. In DNA, the CDR3 is TGTGCCAGCTCACCGACAGGACAGAAGGGTTCGTACGAGCAGTACTTC. This sequence joins TRBV18 and TRBJ2-7, with a weak D call TRBD1 (6 bases). The CDR3 is made up of 16 amino acids. From germline, CDR1 is KGHSH and CDR2 LQKENI. The V end was cut by 3 bases, the J end by 4 bases, with 19 bases between.

This clone was seen a handful of times. The rearrangement joins TRBV27 to TRBJ2-5; 10 positions agree with TRBD2. CDR1 and CDR2 from the germline V gene are MNHEY and SMNVEV (reference sequence). The junction had 11 bases not matched to a gene; V was cut back by 5 bases and J by 5 bases. CDR3 size: 16 residues. The CDR3 DNA follows: TGTGCCAGCAGTCTACTAGCGGGACGCCCGAGGGAGACCCAGTACTTC. It encodes CASSLLAGRPRETQYF.

The V call is TRBV19, the J call TRBJ1-5; unclear D gene. The germline gives CDR1 LNHDA, CDR2 SQIVND (reference sequence). Trimming stripped 0 bases from V and 2 bases from J, with 5 bases between. The CDR3 consists of 14 residues. The DNA for the CDR3 is TGTGCCAGTAGTATAGAGGGAGGCAATCAGCCCCAGCATTTT. It codes for CASSIEGGNQPQHF.

This chain links TRBV18 with TRBJ2-1, with 10 positions matching TRBD2. The CDR3 extends over 16 amino acids. Germline lookup yields CDR1 KGHSH and CDR2 LQKENI. Trimming took 3 bases from V and 4 from J; bases not matched to a gene: 6. As DNA, the CDR3 is TGTGCCAGCTCACCTTCCAGCGGGGGGGCGTACAATGAGCAGTTCTTC. Encoded protein: CASSPSSGGAYNEQFF.

The gene calls are TRBV11-1 and TRBJ1-1; 9 bases are a match to TRBD1. The CDR3 loop spans 14 amino acids. The V segment lost 5 bases and the J segment 5 bases; nucleotides outside the gene matches: 6. Germline V gene lookup returns CDR1 SGHAT and CDR2 FQDESV (reference sequence). The CDR3 here is CASSPQGARTEAFF. The CDR3 nucleotides are TGTGCCAGCAGCCCACAGGGGGCGCGGACTGAAGCTTTCTTT. Using reference TRBV11-1 and TRBJ1-1 for the parts outside the CDR3, the full variable domain is EAEVAQSPRYKITEKSQAVAFWCDPISGHATLYWYRQILGQGPELLVQFQDESVVDDSQLPKDRFSAERLKGVDSTLKIQPAELGDSAMYLCASSPQGARTEAFFGQGTRLTVV.